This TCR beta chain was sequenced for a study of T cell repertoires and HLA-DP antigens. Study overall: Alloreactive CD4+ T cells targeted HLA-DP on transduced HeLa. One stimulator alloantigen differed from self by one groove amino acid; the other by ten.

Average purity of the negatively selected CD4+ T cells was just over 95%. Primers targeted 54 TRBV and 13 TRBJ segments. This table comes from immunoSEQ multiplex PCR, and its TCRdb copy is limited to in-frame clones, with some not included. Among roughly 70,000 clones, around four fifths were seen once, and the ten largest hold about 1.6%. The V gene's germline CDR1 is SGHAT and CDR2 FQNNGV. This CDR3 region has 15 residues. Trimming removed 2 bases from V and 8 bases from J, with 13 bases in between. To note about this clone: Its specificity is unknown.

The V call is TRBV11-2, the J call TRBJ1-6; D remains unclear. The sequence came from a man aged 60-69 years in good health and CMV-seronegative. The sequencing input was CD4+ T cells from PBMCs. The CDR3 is CASSLMGFKDSPLHF. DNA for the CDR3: TGTGCCAGCAGCTTAATGGGGTTTAAGGATTCACCCCTCCACTTT.